A single T cell receptor beta chain is shown here with its context. This clonotype is classified as medium-sized (0.01 to 0.1%). Its antigen has not been determined. No base quality values were provided; no much bigger clone lies one nucleotide off. The junction shows trimming of 6 bases on V and 2 bases on J, plus 9 bases between the germline ends. Including cysteine and phenylalanine, the CDR3 has 13 amino acids. Solely the CDR3 DNA is kept, with 39 bases framed from the first base. CDR1 and CDR2 were assigned from the germline V gene (reference sequence) as SEHNR and FQNEAQ. The sample is drawn from a study of regulatory and conventional T cells in breast cancer (dated by TCRdb to about 2015). Libraries were constructed by PCR. The sequencing machine was an Illumina MiSeq. TCRdb itself trimmed the public reads at Q25 with fastp, ran MiXCR and retained productive beta chains. Rows with a matching CDR3 protein are joined into one entry that keeps the most common DNA and genes. In this sample the table shows approximately 9,500 distinct CDR3 sequences, approximately 35% of which occur a single time. The top ten constitute 5.9% of the sample.

The rearranged chain carries TRBV7-9 and TRBJ2-3, with the D gene uncertain. The receptor comes from a male donor in good health. Sequencing was performed on conventional T cells from blood. The CDR3 protein sequence reads: CASRGRATDTQYF. The DNA is TGTGCCAGCAGGGGCCGGGCCACAGATACGCAGTATTTT.